These 20 T cell receptor beta chains share one sample of origin, sequenced in a study of T cell responses to AZD1222 COVID-19 vaccine. Assay: immunoSEQ multiplex PCR; the TCRdb copy retains only in-frame clones and omits some. The sample consists of 78,000 or so clones, around three quarters of them appearing once. Sequences were derived from peripheral blood, sampled 28 days after the second AZD1222 dose. Receptor source: an adult who received the AZD1222 COVID-19 vaccine.

J is TRBJ2-7 and V is TRBV6-5, with D possibly TRBD1 on 5 matching bases. V was shortened by 6 bases and J by 5 bases, with 17 bases between the two germline ends. This CDR3 region has 14 residues. From germline, CDR1 is MNHEY and CDR2 SVGAGI. The CDR3 region has the DNA TGTGCCAGCAGAGCTCAGGGTTCGCTCGACGAGCAGTACTTC. This encodes CASRAQGSLDEQYF.

This rearrangement joins TRBV6-2 or TRBV6-3 to TRBJ2-7; TRBD2 matches 11 bases. The CDR3 is 19 amino acids. Germline lookup yields CDR1 MNHEY and CDR2 SVGEGT. V lost 0 bases to trimming and J lost 4 bases; unmatched junction nucleotides: 14. The DNA of the CDR3 is TGTGCCAGCAGTTACTCGAGGGAGACTAGCGGGACCGTGCGGTACGAGCAGTACTTC. Residues: CASSYSRETSGTVRYEQYF.

V and J are TRBV6-2 or TRBV6-3 and TRBJ2-2; the match to TRBD2 covers 11 bases. CDR1 and CDR2 from the germline V gene are MNHEY and SVGEGT. The CDR3 runs to 17 residues. The ends lost 4 bases at V and 0 bases at J; junction bases unmatched: 4. CDR3 residues: CASSFPSGRPNTGELFF. Written as DNA, the CDR3 is TGTGCCAGCAGTTTCCCTAGCGGGAGGCCGAACACCGGGGAGCTGTTTTTT.

The V and J genes are TRBV21-1 and TRBJ2-7; the D segment call TRBD1 is taken from the table without a DNA check. TRBV21-1 is marked as a pseudogene. The CDR3 consists of 16 residues. CDR3: CASSGRRGRDSYEQYF. CDR3 DNA sequence: TGTGCCAGCAGCGGGCGGAGAGGCAGGGACTCCTACGAGCAGTACTTC.

The CDR3 loop reads CASSLISGGEGEQYF. The CDR3 bases are TGTGCCAGCAGCTTAATCTCCGGGGGGGAAGGCGAGCAGTACTTC. This chain connects TRBV7-9 to TRBJ2-7; 8 bases are a match to TRBD2. Germline V CDR1 and CDR2: SEHNR, FQNEAQ (reference sequence). This CDR3 spans 15 amino acids. J gave up 6 bases and V 2 bases, and 9 bases lay outside the gene matches.

The chain uses TRBV30 and TRBJ1-6; D is undetermined. Deletions cut 5 bases from V and 5 bases from J, with 13 bases between. This CDR3 comprises 14 residues. CDR1 and CDR2 from the germline V gene are GTSNPN and SVGIG (reference sequence). The CDR3 here is CAWGNAVDNSPLHF. The CDR3 DNA sequence: TGTGCCTGGGGGAATGCGGTTGATAATTCACCCCTCCACTTT.

V is TRBV5-6 and J is TRBJ2-1; no reliable D call. CDR1 SGHDT and CDR2 YYEEEE come from the germline V gene. V lost 7 bases and J lost 9, with 20 bases in between. CDR3 length equals 14 residues. The CDR3 bases are TGTGCCAGCCGATCAATCGACGACTGGGGTGAGCAGTTCTTC. Amino acid sequence: CASRSIDDWGEQFF.

The chain combines TRBV23-1 with TRBJ2-3; D is uncertain. TRBV23-1 falls under the ORF class, with uncertain function. V was trimmed by 0 bases and J by 4 bases, leaving 17 bases between them. The CDR3 sequence is 17 residues long. The CDR3 DNA reads as TGCGCCAGCAGTCAATCGGGCGCATCGTGGCATGCAGATACGCAGTATTTT. Amino acid sequence: CASSQSGASWHADTQYF.

This clone appeared once. The chain combines TRBV3-1 (or the pseudogene TRBV3-2) with TRBJ2-2; 8 bases match TRBD1. J gave up 6 bases and V 1 base, and 7 bases lay outside the gene matches. The length of the CDR3 is 16 residues. Germline CDR1 reads LGHDT; CDR2 reads YNNKEL (reference sequence). Written as DNA, the CDR3 is TGTGCCAGCAGCCAAGTACAGGGGGGCTCGGCCGGGGAGCTGTTTTTT. Amino acid sequence: CASSQVQGGSAGELFF.

The chain uses TRBV28 and TRBJ2-5; 12 bases are a match to TRBD1. CDR3 length: 17 residues. The trim removed 5 bases at V and 4 bases at J, leaving 11 bases unmatched. In germline, CDR1 is MDHEN, CDR2 SYDVKM. The CDR3 region has the DNA TGTGCCAGCAGTGGTCTAATGGGACAGGGGGCAGCAGAGACCCAGTACTTC. It specifies CASSGLMGQGAAETQYF.

V usage is TRBV5-1 and J usage is TRBJ2-5; a weak D match, TRBD1 (6 bases). V shed 1 base and J shed 1 base, with 14 bases lying between them. The CDR3 runs 16 residues. In germline, CDR1 is SGHRS, CDR2 YFSETQ. In DNA, the CDR3 is TGCGCCAGCAGCTTGTCTGGAGGACAGAGCCAAGAGACCCAGTACTTC. Translated: CASSLSGGQSQETQYF.

V usage is TRBV6-6 and J usage is TRBJ1-4; 9 positions agree with TRBD1. Germline V gene data show CDR1 as MNHNY and CDR2 as SVGAGI (reference sequence). The CDR3 totals 16 residues. Trimming removed 2 bases from V and 2 bases from J; junction bases left unmatched: 3. The CDR3 sequence is CASSYPGQGTNEKLFF. CDR3 nucleotides: TGTGCCAGCAGTTACCCAGGACAGGGGACTAATGAAAAACTGTTTTTT.

This chain connects TRBV28 to TRBJ1-5; D ambiguous. The CDR3 length is 14 residues. CDR1 and CDR2 (germline): MDHEN, SYDVKM. Trimming shortened V by 6 bases and J by 0 bases, and 9 bases separated the two germline ends. The CDR3 DNA reads as TGTGCCAGCAGCCCCGGTAATAGCAATCAGCCCCAGCATTTT. Its protein product is CASSPGNSNQPQHF.

This chain connects TRBV6-6 to TRBJ2-7; D may match TRBD1 or TRBD2 (7 bases each). Deletions cut 5 bases from V and 5 bases from J, with 25 bases between. The CDR3 totals 17 residues. CDR1 and CDR2 (germline): MNHNY, SVGAGI (reference sequence). This CDR3 reads CASSRIDRAGLRNEQYF. The CDR3 region has the DNA TGTGCCAGCAGTCGAATAGACAGGGCGGGACTACGCAACGAGCAGTACTTC.

This chain joins TRBV12-3 or TRBV12-4 and TRBJ1-6; no clear D. V lost 5 bases, J lost 6 bases, and 8 bases lay in between. The CDR3 has 13 residues. CDR3 amino acids: CASSLPPNSPLHF. In DNA, the CDR3 is TGTGCCAGCAGTCTTCCCCCTAATTCACCCCTCCACTTT.

The rearrangement uses TRBV7-3 and TRBJ1-1; D gene uncertain. The CDR3 runs to 14 residues. Germline V gene data show CDR1 as SGHTA and CDR2 as FQGTGA. V was shortened by 5 bases and J by 1 base, with 11 bases between the two germline ends. CDR3 DNA sequence: TGTGCCAGCAGCCCCTACGTCGGGAACACTGAAGCTTTCTTT. It yields the protein CASSPYVGNTEAFF. The entire variable domain, with the rest obtained from reference TRBV7-3 and TRBJ1-1, is as follows: GAGVSQTPSNKVTEKGKYVELRCDPISGHTALYWYRQSLGQGPEFLIYFQGTGAADDSGLPNDRFFAVRPEGSVSTLKIQRTERGDSAVYLCASSPYVGNTEAFFGQGTRLTVV.

This clone came up a few times. The chain couples TRBV6-1 to TRBJ1-6; D might be TRBD1 (5 bases). The CDR3 has 16 amino acids. CDR1 is MNHNS and CDR2 is SASEGT in the germline V gene. Trimming removed 4 bases from V and 10 bases from J, with 20 bases in between. CDR3 protein: CASSAIGQGNSSPLHF. The CDR3 coding sequence is TGTGCCAGCAGTGCGATTGGACAAGGGAATTCCTCACCCCTCCACTTT.

The chain carries TRBV6-5 and TRBJ1-4; a weak D match, TRBD1 (6 bases). The CDR3 loop spans 14 amino acids. Germline CDR1 MNHEY, CDR2 SVGAGI. V was cut by 7 bases and J by 5 bases, with 14 bases left in between. The CDR3 loop is CASIEDRLNEKLFF. CDR3 DNA: TGTGCCAGCATCGAGGACAGACTCAATGAAAAACTGTTTTTT.

The rearrangement links TRBV6-5 to TRBJ1-2; 8 nucleotides align to TRBD1. Germline V gene sequence: CDR1 MNHEY, CDR2 SVGAGI. The CDR3 runs to 15 residues. V lost 2 bases and J lost 5; bases outside the gene matches: 7. The CDR3 nucleotides read TGTGCCAGCAGTTACCTAACAGGGGGACGGTATGGCTACACCTTC. Translating it yields CASSYLTGGRYGYTF.

This chain joins TRBV30 and TRBJ2-5, with TRBD2 identical over 14 bases. Germline assignment: CDR1 GTSNPN and CDR2 SVGIG (reference sequence). V trimming: 3 bases; J trimming: 0 bases; junction bases outside the gene matches: 6. CDR3 length: 17 residues. The DNA for the CDR3 is TGTGCCTGGAGACCGGGACTAGCGGGAGTATACCAAGAGACCCAGTACTTC. It translates to CAWRPGLAGVYQETQYF.